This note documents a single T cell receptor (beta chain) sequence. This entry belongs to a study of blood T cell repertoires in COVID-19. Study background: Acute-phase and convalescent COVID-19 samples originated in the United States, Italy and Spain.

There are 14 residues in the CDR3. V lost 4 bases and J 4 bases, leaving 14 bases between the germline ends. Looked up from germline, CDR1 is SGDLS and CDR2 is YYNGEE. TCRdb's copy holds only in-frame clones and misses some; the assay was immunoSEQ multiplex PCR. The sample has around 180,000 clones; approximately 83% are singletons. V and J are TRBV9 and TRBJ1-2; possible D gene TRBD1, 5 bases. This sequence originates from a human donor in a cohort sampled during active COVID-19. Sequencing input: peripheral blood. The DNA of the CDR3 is TGTGCCAGCAGCTCCACCTCAGGGCCCTATGGCTACACCTTC. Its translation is CASSSTSGPYGYTF.